This is a list of T cell receptor beta chains from one sample in a study of T-cell reconstitution after alpha-beta-depleted transplantation in children. TCRdb independently ran MiXCR on the PCR reads; one entry per CDR3 protein. The sample lists 350,000 to 500,000 distinct CDR3 sequences, roughly two fifths seen once, with 27% in the top ten. Sequenced here: PBMCs, sampled before TCRalphabeta/CD19-depleted stem cell transplant. These receptors all come from a girl between 2 and 10 years old with aplastic anemia, due to receive a stem cell transplant. Both conserved end residues are part of each CDR3. The D gene is left open where the match is weak. Only part of the rows carry a size: once, few, many, or a class if the clone is expanded.

clone size	V gene	D gene	J gene	CDR3 protein	CDR3 DNA
NA	TRBV12-3/TRBV12-4	TRBD1	TRBJ2-7	CASSHGTAEQYF	TGTGCCAGCAGTCACGGGACAGCCGAGCAGTACTTC
NA	TRBV20-1	NA	TRBJ2-2	CSAPLARGAGELFF	TGCAGTGCTCCACTAGCAAGAGGGGCCGGGGAGCTGTTTTTT
many	TRBV3-1	TRBD2	TRBJ2-1	CASSQVGGSAQGEQFF	TGTGCCAGCAGCCAAGTTGGCGGGAGCGCTCAAGGCGAGCAGTTCTTC
few	TRBV5-6	NA	TRBJ2-2	CASSLHSLRELFF	TGTGCCAGCAGCTTGCATTCGCTCCGGGAGCTGTTTTTT
NA	TRBV5-1	NA	TRBJ2-2	CASSLKIQGELFF	TGCGCCAGCAGCTTGAAAATTCAAGGGGAGCTGTTTTTT
NA	TRBV29-1	TRBD1	TRBJ2-1	CSVEWGRGFDNEQFF	TGCAGCGTTGAATGGGGCAGGGGGTTCGACAATGAGCAGTTCTTC
few	TRBV5-1	TRBD2	TRBJ2-3	CASSPIAGASTDTQYF	TGCGCCAGCAGCCCAATAGCGGGAGCATCTACAGATACGCAGTATTTT
NA	TRBV4-3	NA	TRBJ2-7	CASSQERLAHYEQYF	TGCGCCAGCAGCCAAGAGAGGCTAGCCCACTACGAGCAGTACTTC
NA	TRBV9	NA	TRBJ2-1	CASGLGNAQFF	TGTGCCAGCGGTCTAGGTAATGCGCAGTTCTTC
NA	TRBV7-6	TRBD1	TRBJ2-4	CASSATRGRENIQYF	TGTGCCAGCAGCGCGACCAGGGGGCGCGAAAACATTCAGTACTTC
many	TRBV20-1	TRBD2	TRBJ2-3	CSAWTSGSVDTQYF	TGCAGTGCTTGGACTAGCGGGAGTGTAGATACGCAGTATTTT
NA	TRBV20-1	TRBD1	TRBJ1-3	CSAFNDRVGNTIYF	TGCAGTGCTTTTAATGACAGGGTGGGAAACACCATATATTTT
once	TRBV20-1	TRBD1	TRBJ1-5	CSAIQGANQPQHF	TGCAGTGCTATACAGGGGGCGAATCAGCCCCAGCATTTT
many	TRBV12-3/TRBV12-4	NA	TRBJ1-1	CASSLGTANTEAFF	TGTGCCAGCAGTTTAGGGACGGCGAACACTGAAGCTTTCTTT
many	TRBV20-1	TRBD1	TRBJ2-5	CSARGGTGTSYF	TGCAGTGCTAGAGGCGGGACAGGCACCTCGTACTTC
once	TRBV5-1	NA	TRBJ2-7	CASSSQDTIGGQYF	TGCGCCAGCAGCTCCCAGGACACCATCGGAGGGCAGTACTTC
NA	TRBV20-1	TRBD2	TRBJ2-1	CSATAGGLASNEQFF	TGCAGTGCTACCGCGGGGGGACTAGCGAGCAATGAGCAGTTCTTC
few	TRBV20-1	TRBD1	TRBJ1-1	CSAKPTGVYTEAFF	TGCAGTGCTAAACCGACAGGGGTCTACACTGAAGCTTTCTTT
many	TRBV28	TRBD1	TRBJ2-7	CASRINRGYEQYF	TGTGCCAGCAGAATCAACAGGGGGTACGAGCAGTACTTC
NA	TRBV28	TRBD1	TRBJ2-5	CASSLMGTGRETQYF	TGTGCCAGCAGTTTGATGGGGACAGGGAGAGAGACCCAGTACTTC
many	TRBV9	TRBD1	TRBJ2-7	CASSVQGDSYEQYF	TGTGCCAGCAGCGTACAGGGGGATTCCTACGAGCAGTACTTC
many	TRBV4-1	NA	TRBJ1-2	CASSLDTLKNYGYTF	TGCGCCAGCAGCCTCGACACGCTCAAAAACTATGGCTACACCTTC
NA	TRBV6-1	NA	TRBJ2-1	CASRTGLSSYNEQFF	TGTGCCAGCAGGACGGGACTCAGCTCCTACAATGAGCAGTTCTTC
many	TRBV7-2	TRBD2	TRBJ2-1	CASSLPRLAGGLSYNEQFF	TGTGCCAGCAGCTTACCGAGACTAGCGGGAGGATTGTCCTACAATGAGCAGTTCTTC
many	TRBV7-9	NA	TRBJ2-3	CASSLADQGADTQYF	TGTGCCAGCAGCTTAGCGGATCAGGGAGCAGATACGCAGTATTTT
NA	TRBV15	TRBD2	TRBJ2-1	CATSREQTSGSGDEQFF	TGTGCCACCAGCAGGGAACAGACTAGCGGGAGTGGGGATGAGCAGTTCTTC
NA	TRBV4-2	NA	TRBJ1-1	CASGLGIWTEAFF	TGTGCCAGCGGCCTCGGAATCTGGACTGAAGCTTTCTTT
few	TRBV12-3/TRBV12-4	NA	TRBJ2-7	CASLMQYF	TGTGCCAGTCTTATGCAGTACTTC
few	TRBV4-1	NA	TRBJ2-7	CASSQSGPDEQYF	TGCGCCAGCAGCCAATCGGGACCCGACGAGCAGTACTTC
few	TRBV5-1	NA	TRBJ1-2	CASSLDTDLSYGYTF	TGCGCCAGCAGCTTGGATACAGATCTCTCCTATGGCTACACCTTC
many	TRBV29-1	TRBD1	TRBJ1-2	CSVQDNRQGSSYGYTF	TGCAGCGTTCAAGACAATCGACAGGGTTCTAGCTATGGCTACACCTTC
once	TRBV4-1	NA	TRBJ2-5	CASRGLRGETQYF	TGCGCCAGCAGAGGCCTGAGGGGAGAGACCCAGTACTTC
NA	TRBV12-3/TRBV12-4	NA	TRBJ2-2	CASRPGPGELFF	TGTGCCAGCAGACCTGGTCCCGGGGAGCTGTTTTTT
few	TRBV20-1	NA	TRBJ2-2	CSARVRGLAGELFF	TGCAGTGCTAGAGTAAGGGGACTGGCCGGGGAGCTGTTTTTT
many	TRBV12-3/TRBV12-4	NA	TRBJ1-2	CASSRGAEHDGYTF	TGTGCCAGCAGCCGGGGGGCAGAACATGATGGCTACACCTTC
many	TRBV29-1	TRBD2	TRBJ2-3	CSVTGGSTDTQYF	TGCAGCGTGACGGGGGGTAGCACAGATACGCAGTATTTT
NA	TRBV29-1	NA	TRBJ1-1	CSVKGPEAFF	TGCAGCGTTAAGGGGCCTGAAGCTTTCTTT
NA	TRBV7-2	TRBD2	TRBJ2-7	CASSSGSGRALSQYF	TGTGCCAGCAGCTCCGGCAGCGGGAGGGCCCTTTCGCAGTACTTC
NA	TRBV28	NA	TRBJ2-7	CATGRVGSQDKQYF	TGTGCCACAGGCCGCGTGGGGTCACAGGACAAGCAGTACTTC
many	TRBV5-6	TRBD2	TRBJ2-2	CASSRLAVNTGELFF	TGTGCCAGCAGCCGACTAGCAGTAAACACCGGGGAGCTGTTTTTT
NA	TRBV6-1	NA	TRBJ1-4	CAREKQVTNEKLFF	TGTGCCAGAGAGAAACAGGTTACTAATGAAAAACTGTTTTTT